This TCR beta chain was identified in a study of OX40 agonist ivuxolimab in advanced cancers. Clones were sequenced by immunoSEQ multiplex PCR, and TCRdb holds only the in-frame ones, with some missing. The sample lists fewer than 80,000 clones; 88% were seen once. The TCR comes from an adult with an advanced solid tumor such as melanoma, head and neck, liver or kidney cancer. The specimen comprised CD4+ or CD8+ T cells sorted from blood, sampled in a trial of the OX40 agonist ivuxolimab.

The CDR3 DNA sequence: TGTGCCATCAGTGAGCCCGGGGGGGCCCGAGAGACCCAGTACTTC. It encodes CAISEPGGARETQYF. The chain joins TRBV10-3 to TRBJ2-5, with 8 nucleotides matching TRBD2. The V segment lost 2 bases and the J segment 4 bases; nucleotides outside the gene matches: 6. This CDR3 contains 15 residues. CDR1 is ENHRY and CDR2 is SYGVKD in the germline V gene.